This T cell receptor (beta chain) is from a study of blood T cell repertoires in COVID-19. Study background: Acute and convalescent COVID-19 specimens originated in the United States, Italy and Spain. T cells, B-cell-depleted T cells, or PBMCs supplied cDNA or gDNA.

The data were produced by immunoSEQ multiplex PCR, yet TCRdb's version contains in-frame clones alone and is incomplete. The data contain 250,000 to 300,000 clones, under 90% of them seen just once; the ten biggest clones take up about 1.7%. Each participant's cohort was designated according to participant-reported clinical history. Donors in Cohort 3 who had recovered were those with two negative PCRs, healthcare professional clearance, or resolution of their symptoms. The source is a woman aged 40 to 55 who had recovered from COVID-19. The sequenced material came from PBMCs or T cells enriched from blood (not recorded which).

CDR3 protein: CASSGRGRGNQPQHF. CDR3 DNA: TGTGCCAGTAGTGGCAGGGGTAGGGGCAATCAGCCCCAGCATTTT. V is TRBV19 and J is TRBJ1-5; D is possibly TRBD1 (6 bases). The ends were cut back, 5 bases at V and 2 bases at J, with 13 bases in the middle. CDR1 LNHDA and CDR2 SQIVND come from the germline V gene (reference sequence). The CDR3 has 15 amino acids.